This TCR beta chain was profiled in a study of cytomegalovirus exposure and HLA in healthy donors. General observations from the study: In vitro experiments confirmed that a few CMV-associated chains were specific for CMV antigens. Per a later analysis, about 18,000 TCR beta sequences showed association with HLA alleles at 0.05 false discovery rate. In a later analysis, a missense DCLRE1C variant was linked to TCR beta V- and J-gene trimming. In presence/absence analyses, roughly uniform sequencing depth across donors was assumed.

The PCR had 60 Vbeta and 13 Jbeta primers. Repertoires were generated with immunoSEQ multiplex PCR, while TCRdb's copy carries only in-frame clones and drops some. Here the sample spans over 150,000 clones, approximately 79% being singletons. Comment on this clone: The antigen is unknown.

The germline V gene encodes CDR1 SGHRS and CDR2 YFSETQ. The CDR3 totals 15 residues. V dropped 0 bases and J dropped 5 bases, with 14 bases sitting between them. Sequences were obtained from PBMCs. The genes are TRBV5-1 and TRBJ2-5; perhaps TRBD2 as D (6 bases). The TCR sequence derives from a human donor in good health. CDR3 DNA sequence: TGCGCCAGCAGCTTGGTTCCGGGGACTGAGGAGACCCAGTACTTC. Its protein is CASSLVPGTEETQYF.